The 10 T cell receptor beta chains given below trace back to one sample, sequenced in a study of OX40 agonist ivuxolimab in advanced cancers. Only in-frame clones appear in the TCRdb table, and some are missing; sequencing was by immunoSEQ multiplex PCR. This sample yields 20,000 to 25,000 clones, of which roughly 88% are seen a single time; around a tenth belongs to the top ten. The sample was CD4+ or CD8+ T cells sorted from blood, taken in a trial of the OX40 agonist ivuxolimab. The receptors originated from an adult with an advanced solid tumor such as melanoma, head and neck, liver or kidney cancer.

The rearrangement links TRBV7-9 to TRBJ1-1; D not resolved. This CDR3 comprises 13 residues. Trimming removed 4 bases at V and 0 bases at J, with 6 bases between. Per germline, CDR1 SEHNR and CDR2 FQNEAQ (reference sequence). The CDR3 bases are TGTGCCAGCAGCTCATATATGAACACTGAAGCTTTCTTT. Translated: CASSSYMNTEAFF.

This chain joins TRBV10-3 and TRBJ2-7; 10 bases are shared with TRBD2. Germline lookup yields CDR1 ENHRY and CDR2 SYGVKD. This CDR3 comprises 14 residues. V dropped 8 bases and J dropped 2; count of bases not matched to a gene: 6. CDR3 nucleotide sequence: TGTGCCATCCGACGGACTAGCGGTGCCTACGAGCAGTACTTC. Protein: CAIRRTSGAYEQYF.

The chain combines TRBV10-3 with TRBJ1-5; TRBD1 is a possible D gene (6 bases). Germline loops: CDR1 ENHRY, CDR2 SYGVKD. The germline V and J ends were trimmed by 3 bases and 5 bases, with 11 bases remaining between them. The CDR3 extends over 14 amino acids. The DNA of the CDR3 is TGTGCCATCAGTGACGGGGGGCGGGATCAGCCCCAGCATTTT. Amino acid sequence: CAISDGGRDQPQHF.

This clone was found a few times. V gene TRBV5-6 combines with J gene TRBJ2-1; TRBD2 aligns across 12 bases. Germline lookup yields CDR1 SGHDT and CDR2 YYEEEE. V lost 4 bases to trimming and J lost 10 bases; unmatched junction nucleotides: 6. The CDR3 runs to 14 residues. DNA of the CDR3: TGTGCCAGCAGCACCGGACTAGCGGGATACGAGCAGTTCTTC. Protein product: CASSTGLAGYEQFF.

This sequence joins TRBV30 and TRBJ2-7; D call uncertain. Trimming cost V 2 bases and J 2 bases, with 13 bases left between them. The CDR3 is 14 amino acids. The germline CDR1 and CDR2 sequences are GTSNPN and SVGIG (reference sequence). This CDR3 reads CAWSRHSPPYEQYF. The CDR3 nucleotides read TGTGCCTGGAGTAGGCACTCCCCCCCCTACGAGCAGTACTTC.

The gene calls are TRBV6-6 and TRBJ2-1; D uncertain. The CDR3 spans 12 residues. Trimming left V 0 bases short and J 8 bases short, with 5 bases between. The germline gives CDR1 MNHNY, CDR2 SVGAGI (reference sequence). CDR3 sequence (DNA): TGTGCCAGCAGTTACTCGACGTATGAGCAGTTCTTC. It encodes CASSYSTYEQFF.

The chain uses TRBV27 and TRBJ1-1; TRBD1 is a possible D gene (6 bases). This CDR3 is 14 amino acids long. The germline V gene encodes CDR1 MNHEY and CDR2 SMNVEV (reference sequence). V was clipped by 5 bases and J by 1 base, with 11 bases between them. The DNA for the CDR3 is TGTGCCAGCAGTGTAGACAGGTCGAACACTGAAGCTTTCTTT. Translating gives CASSVDRSNTEAFF.

The CDR3 is CASSPRGGQERNIQYF. The DNA of the CDR3 is TGTGCCAGTAGTCCACGAGGAGGACAGGAGAGGAACATTCAGTACTTC. The V gene is TRBV19, the J gene TRBJ2-4, with 7 bases identical to TRBD1. The CDR3 runs 16 residues. J gave up 7 bases and V 5 bases, and 14 bases lay outside the gene matches. Germline lookup yields CDR1 LNHDA and CDR2 SQIVND (reference sequence).

The chain is built from TRBV5-1 and TRBJ1-1; TRBD1 is a possible D gene (5 bases). The CDR3 is 14 residues long. Per the germline V gene, CDR1 is SGHRS and CDR2 is YFSETQ. V shed 4 bases and J shed 5 bases, with 15 bases lying between them. The CDR3 loop reads CASSPDWGRTEAFF. The CDR3 DNA reads TGCGCCAGCAGCCCGGACTGGGGGAGAACTGAAGCTTTCTTT.

This clone has only a few counts. The chain is built from TRBV5-1 and TRBJ1-6; tentatively, D is TRBD1 (5 bases). Trimming left V 3 bases short and J 7 bases short, with 11 bases between. Germline V gene sequence: CDR1 SGHRS, CDR2 YFSETQ. The CDR3 spans 14 residues. CDR3 sequence: CASSSGSGNSPLHF. The CDR3 coding sequence is TGCGCCAGCAGCTCTGGATCAGGGAATTCACCCCTCCACTTT. Drawing the rest from reference TRBV5-1 and TRBJ1-6, the complete variable domain is KAGVTQTPRYLIKTRGQQVTLSCSPISGHRSVSWYQQTPGQGLQFLFEYFSETQRNKGNFPGRFSGRQFSNSRSEMNVSTLELGDSALYLCASSSGSGNSPLHFGNGTRLTVT.